This TCR beta chain was captured in a study of T cell clonotyping in hematopoietic cell transplantation. Profiling relied on immunoSEQ multiplex PCR, and the TCRdb table lists in-frame clones only, not all of them. The sample has 15,000 to 20,000 clones, around 85% seen once. The CDR3 covers 17 residues. V gave up 1 base and J gave up 0 bases, with 16 bases separating them. Per the germline V gene, CDR1 is SGHDT and CDR2 is YYEEEE. Study-wide results and caveats: Pathologically expanded recipient clonotypes increased progressively from day 30 to day 180 as diversity fell. Without cell sorting, CD4 versus CD8 contributions remain unresolved. Graft donor and pretransplant recipient Inverse Simpson Index values predicted broader posttransplant TCR diversity.

Concerning this clone itself: Its antigen is unidentified.

Blood collection times were about day -28 and days 30, 100, 180 posttransplant. This material consisted of PBMCs, taken 100 days after allogeneic stem cell transplant. The gene calls are TRBV5-6 and TRBJ1-2; the D is unclear. The TCR was taken from a male patient aged 55 to 69 who had an allogeneic stem cell transplant from a related donor, so the T cells may come from the graft donor. Some clones in this sample may be carry-over from other donors' samples. The CDR3: CASSLLIPEPSNYGYTF. CDR3 coding DNA: TGTGCCAGCAGCTTGCTAATTCCAGAACCCTCTAACTATGGCTACACCTTC. Looking up the rest from reference TRBV5-6 and TRBJ1-2 gives the full variable domain: DAGVTQSPTHLIKTRGQQVTLRCSPKSGHDTVSWYQQALGQGPQFIFQYYEEEERQRGNFPDRFSGHQFPNYSSELNVNALLLGDSALYLCASSLLIPEPSNYGYTFGSGTRLTVV.